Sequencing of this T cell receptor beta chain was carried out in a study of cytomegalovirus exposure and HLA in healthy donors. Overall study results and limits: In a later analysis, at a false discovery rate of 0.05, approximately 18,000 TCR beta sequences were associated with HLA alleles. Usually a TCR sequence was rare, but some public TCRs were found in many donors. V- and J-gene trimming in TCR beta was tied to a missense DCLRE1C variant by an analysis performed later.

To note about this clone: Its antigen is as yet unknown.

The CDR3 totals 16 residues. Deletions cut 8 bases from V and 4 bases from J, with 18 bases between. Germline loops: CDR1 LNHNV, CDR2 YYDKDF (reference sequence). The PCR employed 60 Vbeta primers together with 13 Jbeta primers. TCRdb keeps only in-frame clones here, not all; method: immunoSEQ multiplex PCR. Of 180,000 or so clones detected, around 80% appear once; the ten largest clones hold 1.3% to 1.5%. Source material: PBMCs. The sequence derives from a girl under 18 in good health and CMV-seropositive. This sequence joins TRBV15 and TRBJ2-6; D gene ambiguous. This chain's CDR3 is CATEGSHQTGANVLTF. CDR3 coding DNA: TGTGCCACCGAAGGCAGTCACCAGACAGGGGCCAACGTCCTGACTTTC.